Listed here is a single T cell receptor (beta chain). This sample is part of a study of blood T cell repertoires in COVID-19. Study as a whole: Donors in the United States, Italy and Spain gave samples during acute or convalescent COVID-19. T cells, B-cell-depleted T cells, or PBMCs provided the cDNA or gDNA that served as material.

V was trimmed by 5 bases and J by 7 bases, leaving 9 bases between them. Germline lookup yields CDR1 DFQATT and CDR2 SNEGSKA (reference sequence). The length of the CDR3 is 11 residues. Authors' analysis steps: Estimation of nucleated cell counts relied on the amplification of reference gene primers. The assay was immunoSEQ multiplex PCR, and TCRdb's table has in-frame clones only and misses some. D and trimming come from the DNA, and the V and J calls and clone size come from that table. The data hold 150,000 or so clones, with around two thirds observed a single time. The chain carries TRBV20-1 and TRBJ1-5, with no clear D. Material: peripheral blood. The receptor's source is a woman older than 75 with acute or convalescent COVID-19. Written as DNA, the CDR3 is TGCAGTGCTGAGAGCCTACAGCCCCAGCATTTT. Residues: CSAESLQPQHF.